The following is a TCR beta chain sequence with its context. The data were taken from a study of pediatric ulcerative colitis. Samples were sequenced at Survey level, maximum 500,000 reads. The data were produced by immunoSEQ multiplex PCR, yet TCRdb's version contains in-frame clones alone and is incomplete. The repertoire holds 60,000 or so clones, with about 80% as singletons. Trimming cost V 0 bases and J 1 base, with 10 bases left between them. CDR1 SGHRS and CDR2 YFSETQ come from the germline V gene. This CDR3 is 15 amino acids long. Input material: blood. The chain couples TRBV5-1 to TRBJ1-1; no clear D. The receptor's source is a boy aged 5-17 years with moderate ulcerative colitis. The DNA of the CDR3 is TGCGCCAGCAGCTTGGGTATCAGATCGAACACTGAAGCTTTCTTT. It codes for CASSLGIRSNTEAFF.